This TCR beta chain emerged from a study of liver allograft versus peripheral blood T cells. Study background: What was compared were the T cell receptor repertoires in transplanted livers and those in the peripheral blood of recipients. Broader study findings: There were reportedly differences between T cell receptor repertoires inside liver allografts and those in peripheral blood.

TCRdb analysed the reads with MiXCR anew, one entry per CDR3 protein. The sample has more than 10,000 distinct CDR3 sequences; under 30% are singletons. Within the sample, this clonotype is medium-sized (0.01 to 0.1%). Its matching antigen is unknown. This TCR derives from a human patient who had a liver transplant. The graft donor may be the source of some T cells.

The CDR3 DNA reads as TGTGCCACCAGCAGAGATCAGATCGGCCGAAGCTCTGGAAACACCATATATTTT. It encodes CATSRDQIGRSSGNTIYF. The rearrangement links TRBV15 to TRBJ1-3; D remains ambiguous. The V gene lost 0 bases and the J gene lost 0 bases, with 15 bases spanning the gap. The CDR3 has 18 amino acids. Looked up from germline, CDR1 is LNHNV and CDR2 is YYDKDF (reference sequence).